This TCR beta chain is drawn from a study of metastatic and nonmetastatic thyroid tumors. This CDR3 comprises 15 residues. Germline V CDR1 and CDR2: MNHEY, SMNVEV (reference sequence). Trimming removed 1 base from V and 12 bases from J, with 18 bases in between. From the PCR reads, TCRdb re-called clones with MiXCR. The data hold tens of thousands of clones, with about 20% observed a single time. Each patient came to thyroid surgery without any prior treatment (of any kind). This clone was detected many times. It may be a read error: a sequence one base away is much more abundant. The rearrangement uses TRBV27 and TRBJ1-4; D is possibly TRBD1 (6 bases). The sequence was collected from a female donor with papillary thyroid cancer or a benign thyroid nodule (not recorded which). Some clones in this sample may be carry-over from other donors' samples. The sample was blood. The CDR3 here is CASSLLGRGEPELFF. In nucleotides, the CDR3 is TGTGCCAGCAGTTTATTGGGCAGGGGCGAGCCTGAACTGTTTTTT. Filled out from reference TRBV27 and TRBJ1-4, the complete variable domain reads EAQVTQNPRYLITVTGKKLTVTCSQNMNHEYMSWYRQDPGLGLRQIYYSMNVEVTDKGDVPEGYKVSRKEKRNFPLILESPSPNQTSLYFCASSLLGRGEPELFFGSGTQLSVL.